This T cell receptor (beta chain) was recorded in a study of cytomegalovirus exposure and HLA in healthy donors. Comments on this clone: What it binds is not known.

It was with 60 Vbeta and 13 Jbeta primers that the PCR ran. Produced via immunoSEQ multiplex PCR; TCRdb's table is partial and in-frame only. The sample holds approximately 190,000 clones, roughly 68% seen once. The CDR3 sequence is 18 residues long. Per germline, CDR1 SGHTS and CDR2 YDEGEE. The V segment lost 1 base and the J segment 1 base; nucleotides outside the gene matches: 11. Points from the study as a whole: A likely sequencing artifact accounted for one observed cluster of highly shared sequence variants. The authors later found most CMV-associated TCR beta chains appeared HLA-restricted.

Sequences were obtained from PBMCs. The chain employs TRBV5-8 and TRBJ2-7; TRBD1 agrees at 10 bases. This clonotype was obtained from a woman aged 30 to 39 in good health and CMV-seronegative. CDR3 coding DNA: TGTGCCAGCAGCTTGTTCGTAGGGGGACAGGGGCTTTCCTACGAGCAGTACTTC. It encodes CASSLFVGGQGLSYEQYF.